This entry is about one TCR beta chain. The antigen is undetermined. Assay version v3.0 of immunoSEQ was used, and it was run at survey level. Sequencing efforts were directed toward roughly 40,000-55,000 T-cell genomes per sample. This table comes from immunoSEQ multiplex PCR, and its TCRdb copy is limited to in-frame clones, with some not included. The sample consists of over 20,000 clones, 88% of them appearing once. The data were taken from a study of long-term antiretroviral therapy in people with HIV. Study-level results: ART adherence, viral resistance and therapy changes went undocumented.

Every participant gave one or more pre-ART and two or more post-ART PBMC samples. The United States was where all participants with HIV were treated. Sequenced material: unsorted PBMCs, taken 0.6 years after starting antiretroviral therapy. The origin of this receptor is a man between 60 and 75 years old with HIV.

The CDR3 loop is CASSIRQVGQPQHF. DNA of the CDR3: TGTGCCAGTAGTATACGGCAGGTAGGCCAGCCCCAGCATTTT. The rearrangement joins TRBV19 to TRBJ1-5; no definite D call. V lost 2 bases to trimming and J lost 7 bases, with 12 bases between them. Looked up from germline, CDR1 is LNHDA and CDR2 is SQIVND (reference sequence). The CDR3 spans 14 residues.